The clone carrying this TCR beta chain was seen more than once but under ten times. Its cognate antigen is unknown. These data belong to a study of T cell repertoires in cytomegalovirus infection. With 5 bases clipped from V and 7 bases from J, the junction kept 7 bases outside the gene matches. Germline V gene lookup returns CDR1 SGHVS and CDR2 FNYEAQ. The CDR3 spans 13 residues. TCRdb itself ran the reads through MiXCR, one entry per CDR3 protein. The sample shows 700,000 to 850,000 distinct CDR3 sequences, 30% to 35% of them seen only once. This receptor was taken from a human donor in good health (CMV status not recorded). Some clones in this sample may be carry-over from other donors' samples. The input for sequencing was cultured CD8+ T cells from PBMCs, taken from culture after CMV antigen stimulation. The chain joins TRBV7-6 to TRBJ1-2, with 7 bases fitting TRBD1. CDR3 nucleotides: TGTGCCAGCAGCAAACCGACAGGGCTTGGCTACACCTTC. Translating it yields CASSKPTGLGYTF.